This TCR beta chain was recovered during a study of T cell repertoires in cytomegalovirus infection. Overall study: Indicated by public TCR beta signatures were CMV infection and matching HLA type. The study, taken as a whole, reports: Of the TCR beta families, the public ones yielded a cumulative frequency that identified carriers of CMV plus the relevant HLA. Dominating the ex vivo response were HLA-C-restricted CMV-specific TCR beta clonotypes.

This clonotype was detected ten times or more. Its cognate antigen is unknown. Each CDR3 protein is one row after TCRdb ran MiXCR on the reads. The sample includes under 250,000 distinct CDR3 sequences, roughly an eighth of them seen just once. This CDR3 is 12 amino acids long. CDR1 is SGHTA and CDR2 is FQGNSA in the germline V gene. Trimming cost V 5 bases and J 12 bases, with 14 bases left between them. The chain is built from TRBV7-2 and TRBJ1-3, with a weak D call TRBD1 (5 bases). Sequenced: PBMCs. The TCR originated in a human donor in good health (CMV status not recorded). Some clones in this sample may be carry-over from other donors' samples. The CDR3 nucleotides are TGTGCCAGCAGCCCCCAGGGAGATTTCATATATTTT. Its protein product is CASSPQGDFIYF.